There are a few counts of the clone carrying this TCR beta chain. What it binds is unknown. TCRdb redid the calling of the 5' RACE reads with MiXCR, one entry per CDR3 protein. The sample consists of about 400,000 distinct CDR3 sequences, roughly 6.2% of them appearing once. This sample is part of a study of T cells after yellow fever vaccination. Overall study findings and caveats: Faster peaking, at day 5 versus 15, marked a secondary response that was weaker.

Germline CDR1 is MNHEY and CDR2 is SVGEGT. Trimming cost V 6 bases and J 0 bases, with 24 bases left between them. This CDR3 has 20 residues. The V and J genes are TRBV6-2 or TRBV6-3 and TRBJ2-6; D is possibly TRBD1 or TRBD2 (6 bases each). The source of this sequence is a young man who received the YFV17D yellow fever vaccine. This material consisted of PBMCs, taken 5 days after the yellow fever booster vaccination. The CDR3 here is CASRSLGGLNTSSGANVLTF. DNA for the CDR3: TGTGCCAGCAGAAGTCTTGGGGGGCTGAATACTAGCTCTGGGGCCAACGTCCTGACTTTC.